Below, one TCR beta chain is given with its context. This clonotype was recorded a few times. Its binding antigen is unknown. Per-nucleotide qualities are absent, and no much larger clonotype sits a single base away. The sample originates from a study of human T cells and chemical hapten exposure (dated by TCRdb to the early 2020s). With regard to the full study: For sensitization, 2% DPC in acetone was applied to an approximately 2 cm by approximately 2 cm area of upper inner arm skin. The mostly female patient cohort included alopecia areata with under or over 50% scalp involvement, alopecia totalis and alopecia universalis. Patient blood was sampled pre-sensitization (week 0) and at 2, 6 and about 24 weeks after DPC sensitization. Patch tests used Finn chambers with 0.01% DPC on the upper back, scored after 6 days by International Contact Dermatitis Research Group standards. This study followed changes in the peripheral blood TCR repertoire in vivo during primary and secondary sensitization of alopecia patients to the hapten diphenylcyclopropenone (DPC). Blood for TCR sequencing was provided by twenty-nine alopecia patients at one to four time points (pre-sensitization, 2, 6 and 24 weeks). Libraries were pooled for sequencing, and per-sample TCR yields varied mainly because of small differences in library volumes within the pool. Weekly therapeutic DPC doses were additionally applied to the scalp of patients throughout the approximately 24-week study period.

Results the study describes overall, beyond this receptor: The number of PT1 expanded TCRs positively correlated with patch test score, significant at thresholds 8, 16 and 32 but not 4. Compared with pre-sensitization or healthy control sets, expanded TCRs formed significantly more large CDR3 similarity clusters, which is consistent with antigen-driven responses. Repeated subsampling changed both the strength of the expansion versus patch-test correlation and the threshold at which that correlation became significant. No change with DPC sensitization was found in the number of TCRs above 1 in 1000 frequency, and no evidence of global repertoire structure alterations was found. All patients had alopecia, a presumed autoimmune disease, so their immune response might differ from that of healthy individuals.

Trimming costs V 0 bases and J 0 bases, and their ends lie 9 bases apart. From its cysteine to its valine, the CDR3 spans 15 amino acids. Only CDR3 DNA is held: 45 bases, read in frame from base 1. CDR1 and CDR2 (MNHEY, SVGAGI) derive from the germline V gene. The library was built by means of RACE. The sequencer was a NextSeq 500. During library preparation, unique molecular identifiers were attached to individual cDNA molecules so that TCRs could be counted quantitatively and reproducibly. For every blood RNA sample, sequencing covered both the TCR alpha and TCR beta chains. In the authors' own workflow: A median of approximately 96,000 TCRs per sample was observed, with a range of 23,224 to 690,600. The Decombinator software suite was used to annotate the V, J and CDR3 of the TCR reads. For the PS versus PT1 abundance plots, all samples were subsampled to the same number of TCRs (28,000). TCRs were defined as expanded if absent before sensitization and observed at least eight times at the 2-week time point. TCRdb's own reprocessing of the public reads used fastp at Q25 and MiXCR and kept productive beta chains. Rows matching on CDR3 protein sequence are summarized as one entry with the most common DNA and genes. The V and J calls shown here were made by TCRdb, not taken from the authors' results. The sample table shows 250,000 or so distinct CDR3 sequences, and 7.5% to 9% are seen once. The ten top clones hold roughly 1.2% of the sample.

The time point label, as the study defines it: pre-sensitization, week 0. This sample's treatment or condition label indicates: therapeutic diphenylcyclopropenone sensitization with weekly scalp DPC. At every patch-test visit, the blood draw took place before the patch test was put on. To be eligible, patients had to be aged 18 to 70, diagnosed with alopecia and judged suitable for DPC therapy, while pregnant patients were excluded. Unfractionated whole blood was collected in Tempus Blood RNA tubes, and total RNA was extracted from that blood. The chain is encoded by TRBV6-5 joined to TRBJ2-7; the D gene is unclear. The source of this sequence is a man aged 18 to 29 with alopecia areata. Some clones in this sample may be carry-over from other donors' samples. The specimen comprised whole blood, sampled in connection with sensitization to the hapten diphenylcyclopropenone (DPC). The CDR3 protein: CASSYSVGSSYEQYV. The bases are TGTGCCAGCAGTTACTCAGTGGGCAGCTCCTACGAGCAGTACGTC.